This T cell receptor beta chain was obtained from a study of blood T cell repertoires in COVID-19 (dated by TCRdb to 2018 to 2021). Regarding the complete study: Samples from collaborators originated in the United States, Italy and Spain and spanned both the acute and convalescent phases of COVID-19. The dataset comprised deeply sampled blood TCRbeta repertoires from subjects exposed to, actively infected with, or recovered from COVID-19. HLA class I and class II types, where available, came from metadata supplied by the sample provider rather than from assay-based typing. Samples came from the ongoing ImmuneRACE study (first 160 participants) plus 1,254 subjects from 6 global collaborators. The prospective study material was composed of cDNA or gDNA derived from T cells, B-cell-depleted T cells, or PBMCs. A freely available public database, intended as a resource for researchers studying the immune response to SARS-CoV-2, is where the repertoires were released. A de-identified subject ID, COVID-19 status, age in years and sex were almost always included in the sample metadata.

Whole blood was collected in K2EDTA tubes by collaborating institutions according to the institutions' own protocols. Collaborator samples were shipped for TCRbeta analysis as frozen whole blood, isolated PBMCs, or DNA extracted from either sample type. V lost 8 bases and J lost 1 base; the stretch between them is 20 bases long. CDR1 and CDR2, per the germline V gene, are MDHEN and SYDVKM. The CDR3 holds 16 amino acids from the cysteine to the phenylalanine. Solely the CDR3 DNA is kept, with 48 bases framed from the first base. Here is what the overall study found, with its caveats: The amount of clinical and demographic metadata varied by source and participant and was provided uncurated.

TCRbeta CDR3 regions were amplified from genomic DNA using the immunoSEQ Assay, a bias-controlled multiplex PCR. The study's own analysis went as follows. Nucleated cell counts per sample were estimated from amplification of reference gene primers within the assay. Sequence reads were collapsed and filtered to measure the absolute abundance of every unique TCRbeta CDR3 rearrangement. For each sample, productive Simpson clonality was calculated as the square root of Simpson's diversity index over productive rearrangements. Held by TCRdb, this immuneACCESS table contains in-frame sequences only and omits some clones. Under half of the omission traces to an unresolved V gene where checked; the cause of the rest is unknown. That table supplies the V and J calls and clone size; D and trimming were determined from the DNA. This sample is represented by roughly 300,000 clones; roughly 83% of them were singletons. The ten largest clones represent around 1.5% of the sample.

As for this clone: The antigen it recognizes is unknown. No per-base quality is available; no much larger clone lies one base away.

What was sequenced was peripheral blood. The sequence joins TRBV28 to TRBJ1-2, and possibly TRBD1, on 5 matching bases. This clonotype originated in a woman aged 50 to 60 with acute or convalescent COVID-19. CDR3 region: CASAGGWGVVNYGYTF. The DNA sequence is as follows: TGTGCCAGCGCCGGGGGATGGGGGGTTGTTAACTATGGCTACACCTTC.